These 32 T cell receptor beta chains were all obtained from the same sample, sequenced in a study of CD8 T cells in ankylosing spondylitis. Study-level findings and limits: About 8 highly homologous variants made up a TCR beta motif that seemed to typify ankylosing spondylitis blood.

These TCRs' antigens remain unknown. TCRdb itself ran the 5' RACE reads through MiXCR, one entry per CDR3 protein. The table has about 480,000 distinct CDR3 sequences, under 20% seen once. The sample taken for sequencing was blood, either unsorted or a sorted T cell fraction (not recorded which). These receptors came from a male donor with ankylosing spondylitis.

The chain recombines TRBV19 with TRBJ1-4; D is unresolved. In germline, CDR1 is LNHDA, CDR2 SQIVND (reference sequence). The V end lost 6 bases, the J end lost 4 bases, and 6 bases lay between the germline ends. This CDR3 is 12 amino acids long. CDR3 in DNA: TGTGCCAGTAGAGGAGATAATGAAAAACTGTTTTTT. This sequence encodes CASRGDNEKLFF.

The rearrangement links TRBV7-8 to TRBJ1-1, with D perhaps matching TRBD1 (5 bases). V lost 5 bases to trimming and J lost 0 bases, with 22 bases between them. The CDR3 spans 18 residues. Germline V gene sequence: CDR1 SGHVS, CDR2 FQNEAQ. CDR3 coding DNA: TGTGCCAGCAGCCCACCTCGGTCAGTGGGGCCGGTGAACACTGAAGCTTTCTTT. Translation gives CASSPPRSVGPVNTEAFF.

Only a few counts were recorded for this clonotype. This sequence joins TRBV28 and TRBJ2-7, with 10 bases aligning to TRBD1. The CDR3 consists of 15 residues. V gave up 6 bases and J gave up 3 bases; unmatched junction bases: 8. The germline gives CDR1 MDHEN, CDR2 SYDVKM. The DNA for the CDR3 is TGTGCCAGCAGAACCGGGACAGGGGCGAACTACGAGCAGTACTTC. This codes for CASRTGTGANYEQYF.

This clonotype was seen more than once but under ten times. The V call is TRBV7-9, the J call TRBJ2-5; either TRBD1 or TRBD2 may fit D (5 bases each). The CDR3 contains 15 residues. V was cut by 3 bases and J by 2 bases, with 13 bases left in between. Germline values: CDR1 SEHNR, CDR2 FQNEAQ (reference sequence). The CDR3 region is CASSFRGLDQETQYF. CDR3 nucleotide sequence: TGTGCCAGCAGCTTCCGGGGCCTGGATCAAGAGACCCAGTACTTC.

This sequence joins TRBV5-1 and TRBJ2-3; TRBD2 might be the D (6 bases). Germline assignment: CDR1 SGHRS and CDR2 YFSETQ. The V and J ends lost 0 bases and 1 base respectively, with 12 bases between them. The CDR3 has 16 amino acids. DNA of the CDR3: TGCGCCAGCAGCTTGGGTAGGGTAGCGGGCACAGATACGCAGTATTTT. It translates to CASSLGRVAGTDTQYF.

The chain has TRBV20-1 and TRBJ2-5, with D possibly matching TRBD2 (7 bases). Trimming pared 3 bases from V and 1 base from J, leaving 18 bases between. CDR3 length: 16 residues. Germline lookup yields CDR1 DFQATT and CDR2 SNEGSKA (reference sequence). The CDR3: CSARTHGGGRQETQYF. CDR3 bases: TGCAGTGCTAGGACTCACGGCGGGGGCCGCCAAGAGACCCAGTACTTC.

For this clonotype: A read error may account for a junction end that differs from germline. The chain is built from TRBV4-2 and TRBJ2-1, with a tentative D call TRBD1 (5 bases). The germline gives CDR1 LGHNA, CDR2 YNFKEQ. The CDR3 totals 12 residues. In nucleotides, the CDR3 is TGTGCCAGCTCCGGTTCGGCAGGGCGCAGGATCTTC. It specifies CASSGSAGRRIF.

This clonotype was seen only a few times. The chain recombines TRBV5-1 with TRBJ2-3, with no clear D. Germline V CDR1 and CDR2: SGHRS, YFSETQ. V was clipped by 4 bases and J by 4 bases, with 7 bases between them. The CDR3 has 12 amino acids. CDR3 coding DNA: TGCGCCAGCAGCGTCCGAGCAGATACGCAGTATTTT. It is translated as CASSVRADTQYF.

This clonotype was recorded a few times. J is TRBJ2-3 and V is TRBV20-1; D call uncertain. V lost 2 bases and J 3 bases, leaving 15 bases between the germline ends. The CDR3 covers 15 residues. Germline CDR1 is DFQATT and CDR2 is SNEGSKA (reference sequence). The CDR3 loop reads CSARSGSEITDTQYF. The CDR3 coding sequence is TGCAGTGCTAGATCAGGATCCGAGATTACAGATACGCAGTATTTT.

This clonotype was picked up a small number of times. The J gene is TRBJ1-4, the V gene TRBV25-1; TRBD1 might be the D (5 bases). V lost 4 bases and J lost 10, with 13 bases in between. Germline CDR1 MGHDK, CDR2 SYGVNS. The CDR3 consists of 13 residues. CDR3 in amino acids: CASSGGNQRKLFF. The CDR3 DNA sequence: TGTGCCAGCAGTGGGGGGAATCAGCGAAAACTGTTTTTT. The full variable domain, in which reference TRBV25-1 and TRBJ1-4 provide the parts outside the CDR3, is EADIYQTPRYLVIGTGKKITLECSQTMGHDKMYWYQQDPGMELHLIHYSYGVNSTEKGDLSSESTVSRIRTEHFPLTLESARPSHTSQYLCASSGGNQRKLFFGSGTQLSVL.

The CDR3 DNA reads as TGTGCCAGCAGTGTAGTTGCTACTTCGGGGTACGAGCAGTACTTC. It encodes CASSVVATSGYEQYF. The chain combines TRBV6-1 with TRBJ2-7, with D possibly TRBD2 on 5 matching bases. The CDR3 runs to 15 residues. The germline V gene encodes CDR1 MNHNS and CDR2 SASEGT. Trimming left V 4 bases short and J 4 bases short, with 17 bases between.

The chain joins TRBV6-5 to TRBJ2-7; 7 nucleotides line up with TRBD1. Germline CDR1 is MNHEY and CDR2 is SVGAGI. Losses at the gene ends were 4 bases for V and 2 bases for J; bases not matched to a gene: 8. CDR3 length: 15 residues. The CDR3 DNA reads as TGTGCCAGCAGTTTCTCGGACAGGCGCCCCTACGAGCAGTACTTC. It is translated as CASSFSDRRPYEQYF.

Many counts were recorded for this clonotype. The rearrangement links TRBV30 to TRBJ1-2; TRBD1 aligns across 8 bases. The CDR3 spans 13 residues. Germline V lookup: CDR1 GTSNPN, CDR2 SVGIG (reference sequence). With V trimmed by 3 bases and J by 3 bases, 3 bases remained unmatched. Written as DNA, the CDR3 is TGTGCCTGGAGGCCGGGACAGGACTATGGCTACACCTTC. Translation gives CAWRPGQDYGYTF.

This clonotype was seen only a few times. The rearrangement joins TRBV20-1 to TRBJ1-5; D gene uncertain. CDR1 is DFQATT and CDR2 is SNEGSKA in the germline V gene (reference sequence). The CDR3 has 15 residues. V dropped 3 bases and J dropped 1 base, with 13 bases sitting between them. The CDR3 bases are TGCAGTGCTAGTGGTTCGACTTGGAGCAATCAGCCCCAGCATTTT. It codes for CSASGSTWSNQPQHF.

The sample holds a few counts of this clonotype. The chain carries TRBV5-5 and TRBJ2-5, with 8 bases matching TRBD2. CDR3 length equals 16 residues. J was trimmed by 5 bases and V by 4 bases; bases with no gene match: 13. The germline gives CDR1 SGHKS, CDR2 YYEKEE (reference sequence). In DNA form, the CDR3 reads TGTGCCAGCAGCCGTTTGTCCAGCGGGGGTCGGGAGACCCAGTACTTC. As protein: CASSRLSSGGRETQYF.

This clonotype turned up a few times. The chain links TRBV12-3 or TRBV12-4 to TRBJ2-2; possibly TRBD1 for D (6 bases). V was pared by 5 bases and J by 6 bases, with 16 bases between. The CDR3 totals 15 residues. CDR3 sequence: CASSTPQGNAGELFF. The DNA of the CDR3 is TGTGCCAGCAGTACACCACAGGGTAACGCCGGGGAGCTGTTTTTT.

This chain links TRBV20-1 with TRBJ2-7, with D unresolved. CDR1 and CDR2 from the germline V gene are DFQATT and SNEGSKA (reference sequence). V lost 0 bases to trimming and J lost 2 bases, with 5 bases between them. The CDR3 totals 12 residues. In DNA form, the CDR3 reads TGCAGTGCTAGAGATCGCCCCTACGAGCAGTACTTC. Translating gives CSARDRPYEQYF.

V usage is TRBV29-1 and J usage is TRBJ2-7; possibly TRBD1 or TRBD2 for D (5 bases each). The CDR3 has 14 residues. Germline V gives CDR1 SQVTM, CDR2 ANQGSEA. With 6 bases removed from V and 0 bases from J, the gap between germline ends came to 15 bases. The CDR3 DNA reads TGCAGCGTGACGGGACGTTCCAACTCCTACGAGCAGTACTTC. It codes for CSVTGRSNSYEQYF.

V and J are TRBV19 and TRBJ1-5; 7 bases line up with TRBD1. The ends lost 7 bases at V and 1 base at J; junction bases unmatched: 13. CDR1 and CDR2 (germline): LNHDA, SQIVND (reference sequence). CDR3 length: 17 residues. CDR3 coding DNA: TGTGCCAGTACTCATAGGCGAGGGGGCGTAAGCAATCAGCCCCAGCATTTT. Its protein product is CASTHRRGGVSNQPQHF.

The chain recombines TRBV2 with TRBJ2-1; the match to TRBD2 covers 14 bases. The CDR3 length is 15 residues. The V gene's germline CDR1 is SNHLY and CDR2 FYNNEI. J gave up 7 bases and V 6 bases, and 5 bases lay outside the gene matches. The CDR3 protein is CASRHWTSGGNEQFF. CDR3 coding DNA: TGTGCCAGCAGACACTGGACTAGCGGGGGGAATGAGCAGTTCTTC.

This clonotype was recorded a few times. The chain is built from TRBV12-3 or TRBV12-4 and TRBJ1-2, with 10 bases lining up with TRBD1. The CDR3 runs 15 residues. The V segment lost 6 bases and the J segment 4 bases; nucleotides outside the gene matches: 8. This CDR3 is CASSRRGQGTYGYTF. CDR3 DNA sequence: TGTGCCAGCAGCCGGAGGGGACAGGGGACCTATGGCTACACCTTC.

The rearrangement joins TRBV28 to TRBJ1-5; 7 bases are shared with TRBD1. CDR3 length equals 14 residues. V was clipped by 7 bases and J by 6 bases; unmatched bases: 9. The germline CDR1 and CDR2 sequences are MDHEN and SYDVKM. CDR3 sequence: CASTSGGSPQPQHF. The CDR3 DNA is TGTGCCAGCACCTCAGGGGGTTCTCCTCAGCCCCAGCATTTT.

This clonotype was counted between two and nine times. V and J are TRBV20-1 and TRBJ1-1; 11 bases match TRBD1. V was clipped by 4 bases and J by 1 base; unmatched bases: 5. Germline loops: CDR1 DFQATT, CDR2 SNEGSKA (reference sequence). CDR3 size: 15 residues. CDR3 bases: TGCAGTGCTAAGCGGACAGGGGGCAAGAACACTGAAGCTTTCTTT. Protein: CSAKRTGGKNTEAFF.

V is TRBV5-5 and J is TRBJ2-7; D uncertain. Germline V gene data show CDR1 as SGHKS and CDR2 as YYEKEE (reference sequence). There are 14 residues in the CDR3. The V and J ends lost 6 bases and 4 bases respectively, with 17 bases between them. CDR3 in DNA: TGTGCCAGCACTCCGTCACCGGACGGATACGAGCAGTACTTC. Amino acid sequence: CASTPSPDGYEQYF.

This chain connects TRBV7-9 to TRBJ1-1, with D uncertain. Between the trimmed V and J ends, which lost 0 bases and 8 bases, there was a span of 10 bases. This CDR3 contains 13 residues. CDR1 is SEHNR, CDR2 FQNEAQ, per germline (reference sequence). CDR3 nucleotide sequence: TGTGCCAGCAGCTTAGCAGGTCCCGCGGAAGCTTTCTTT. Translating it yields CASSLAGPAEAFF.

The chain combines TRBV28 with TRBJ1-1; tentatively, D is TRBD1 (5 bases). V lost 3 bases, J lost 12 bases, and 23 bases lay in between. The CDR3 extends over 15 amino acids. Germline assignment: CDR1 MDHEN and CDR2 SYDVKM. The DNA for the CDR3 is TGTGCCAGCAGTTTTCGGGGTACCGGGACCCCGCGAACTTTCTTT. Its protein product is CASSFRGTGTPRTFF.

At least ten counts were recorded for this clonotype. The gene calls are TRBV20-1 and TRBJ2-7; TRBD2 matches 7 bases. V lost 4 bases and J lost 3; bases outside the gene matches: 6. CDR1 and CDR2 from the germline V gene are DFQATT and SNEGSKA (reference sequence). The CDR3 sequence is 13 residues long. The CDR3 region has the DNA TGCAGTGCTACCCGGGGGGAGCTCTACGAGCAGTACTTC. Translation gives CSATRGELYEQYF.

There are a few counts of this clonotype. The chain couples TRBV15 to TRBJ1-1; maybe TRBD1 (6 bases). V dropped 7 bases and J dropped 4 bases, with 16 bases sitting between them. The germline V gene encodes CDR1 LNHNV and CDR2 YYDKDF (reference sequence). The CDR3 has 14 residues. CDR3 sequence reads: CATKYLQGGTEAFF. The DNA for the CDR3 is TGTGCCACCAAGTACCTACAGGGTGGCACTGAAGCTTTCTTT.

V is TRBV28 and J is TRBJ2-3; 7 positions match TRBD1. This CDR3 is built from 16 residues. CDR1 and CDR2 (germline): MDHEN, SYDVKM. V was pared by 6 bases and J by 0 bases, with 9 bases of the junction left unmatched. The CDR3 here is CASRKGQTKSTDTQYF. CDR3 DNA sequence: TGTGCCAGCAGAAAGGGACAGACAAAGAGCACAGATACGCAGTATTTT.

In its sample, this clonotype was seen many times. V gene TRBV29-1 combines with J gene TRBJ2-1, with D perhaps given as TRBD1 or TRBD2 (5 bases each). The V end was cut by 7 bases, the J end by 8 bases, with 18 bases between. The CDR3 is 13 residues long. CDR1 and CDR2 (germline): SQVTM, ANQGSEA. CDR3 sequence: CSAHSGARDEQFF. For the CDR3, the DNA is TGCAGCGCCCATAGTGGGGCGAGGGATGAGCAGTTCTTC.

The chain has TRBV4-1 and TRBJ1-1, with TRBD1 matching over 8 bases. There are 15 residues in the CDR3. Trimming removed 3 bases from V and 5 bases from J; junction bases left unmatched: 8. Per germline, CDR1 MGHRA and CDR2 YSYEKL. The CDR3 loop reads CASSQAPDRVTEAFF. DNA for the CDR3: TGCGCCAGCAGCCAGGCCCCGGACAGGGTTACTGAAGCTTTCTTT.

The gene calls are TRBV20-1 and TRBJ2-4; unclear D gene. From germline, CDR1 is DFQATT and CDR2 SNEGSKA (reference sequence). With 4 bases removed from V and 5 bases from J, the gap between germline ends came to 9 bases. CDR3 length: 12 amino acids. CDR3 DNA: TGCAGTGCTATTCCGGGCCAAAACATTCAGTACTTC. This codes for CSAIPGQNIQYF.